Listed below are T cell receptor beta chains from one sample, sequenced in a study of control samples from healthy donors and cancer patients. The protocol was immunoSEQ multiplex PCR, while the TCRdb copy is restricted to in-frame clones and leaves out a portion. This table has approximately 150,000 clones, 93% appearing once. Material for sequencing was blood. These receptor sequences come from a man younger than 30 in good health. CDR3s leave out the opening cysteine and the closing phenylalanine or tryptophan. The D gene is left open where the match is weak.

cdr3_aa	j_call	d_call	v_call
ASSFKGKLF	TRBJ1-4	-	TRBV5-4
ASSYGRSGGNQPQH	TRBJ1-5	-	TRBV6-5
ASSYSLQAGVRDEQY	TRBJ2-7	TRBD2	TRBV6-2/TRBV6-3
ASSRLGLNSYEQY	TRBJ2-7	-	TRBV9
ASSLELAGGTDTQY	TRBJ2-3	TRBD2	TRBV5-6
ASSSCGPNTEAF	TRBJ1-1	-	TRBV11-3
AIRPTAGTYNEQF	TRBJ2-1	-	TRBV10-3
ATSRDFETGNNSPLH	TRBJ1-6	-	TRBV15
ASSVGGTGELF	TRBJ2-2	-	TRBV9
ASVFGGRNTEAF	TRBJ1-1	-	TRBV6-5
ATQSASGNTIY	TRBJ1-3	-	TRBV24-1
ASSLLSSYNEQF	TRBJ2-1	-	TRBV28
ASRGEDSTLH	TRBJ1-6	-	TRBV12-3/TRBV12-4
ASTGGAGGIQY	TRBJ2-4	-	TRBV6-5
ATSLLGTQY	TRBJ2-3	-	TRBV19
ASSIDPRDRGHTEAF	TRBJ1-1	TRBD1	TRBV19
ASSSWTSRGNEQF	TRBJ2-1	TRBD2	TRBV7-2
ASSQDLRNTEAF	TRBJ1-1	-	TRBV4-1
ASSEPKSNQPQH	TRBJ1-5	-	TRBV2
AWSVYGRGDTQY	TRBJ2-3	-	TRBV30
ASSLSGGRQPQH	TRBJ1-5	-	TRBV11-2
AWSVGRTGNEQF	TRBJ2-1	TRBD1	TRBV30
ASMGQNEKLF	TRBJ1-4	TRBD1	TRBV6-5
ASSPSGSYGYT	TRBJ1-2	-	TRBV18
ASSSLGAGVAF	TRBJ1-1	-	TRBV27
ASSQTSSGSLINEQF	TRBJ2-1	TRBD2	TRBV6-2/TRBV6-3
AWGLTGKNEQF	TRBJ2-1	-	TRBV30
ATREAQLSYEQY	TRBJ2-7	-	TRBV6-5
ASSLVRYNEQF	TRBJ2-1	-	TRBV28
ASSIGKNRGGYT	TRBJ1-2	TRBD1	TRBV19
ASSFGGGAYEQY	TRBJ2-7	TRBD2	TRBV27
ASSALLTVQNTNYGYT	TRBJ1-2	-	TRBV6-4
ASSQVYLGDQPQH	TRBJ1-5	-	TRBV4-1
ASSPGQGYPGNTIY	TRBJ1-3	TRBD1	TRBV6-4
ASRENTEAF	TRBJ1-1	-	TRBV10-3
ASSSGTGFWNEQY	TRBJ2-7	-	TRBV28
ASSVAGGPDEQF	TRBJ2-1	TRBD2	TRBV9
ASIQSNSNQPQH	TRBJ1-5	-	TRBV6-5
ASSLDGQATYNEQF	TRBJ2-1	TRBD1	TRBV5-1
ASSLGVRVVNTEAF	TRBJ1-1	-	TRBV5-4
ASSLPGQGAQPQH	TRBJ1-5	TRBD1	TRBV11-2
AWTTRGMPNEKLF	TRBJ1-4	TRBD1	TRBV30
AWKGVSGNQPQH	TRBJ1-5	-	TRBV30
ASSLAGQGNTIY	TRBJ1-3	TRBD1	TRBV7-6
ASSLDGQGYNEQF	TRBJ2-1	TRBD1	TRBV7-2
ASSPGTGYTEAF	TRBJ1-1	TRBD1	TRBV11-2
ASSLVRDRGVQETQY	TRBJ2-5	TRBD1	TRBV5-1
ASLRGRDTEAF	TRBJ1-1	-	TRBV6-5